The clone carrying this T cell receptor (beta chain) is medium-sized by share. The target antigen is unknown. CDR1 and CDR2 from the germline V gene are SQVTM and ANQGSEA. V lost 7 bases and J 1 base, leaving 8 bases between the germline ends. The CDR3 extends over 12 amino acids. Per the original methods: Clinicopathological groups supplied CDR3 differences that were used to build a distant-metastasis classifier for papillary thyroid cancer. Through MiXCR, TCRdb re-clonotyped the PCR reads. What appears here as the V and J calls and clone size reflects TCRdb's work, not the paper's. The sample holds some 20,000 clones; about a sixth are singletons and the top ten take about 19%. All patients were treatment-naive before thyroid surgery. This entry is derived from a study of metastatic and nonmetastatic thyroid tumors. Broader study findings: Reports indicated that malignant thyroid tumors showed significantly higher TCR beta diversity than benign nodules did, in blood and tumor.

The rearrangement uses TRBV29-1 and TRBJ1-3; no firm D call. What was sequenced was blood. The TCR comes from a female donor with papillary thyroid cancer or a benign thyroid nodule (not recorded which). Some clones in this sample may be carry-over from other donors' samples. The CDR3 region is CSAITSGNTIYF. The CDR3 nucleotides are TGCAGCGCCATAACATCTGGAAACACCATATATTTT.